The clone carrying this T cell receptor (beta chain) was recorded many times. Antigen specificity is unknown. MiXCR, run by TCRdb on the 5' RACE reads, gives a single entry per CDR3 protein. The sample has a few hundred thousand distinct CDR3 sequences; 11% are singletons. These data come from a study of CD8 T cells in ankylosing spondylitis. Study outcomes and limitations: Reportedly, disease-linked clones are significantly enriched in ankylosing spondylitis patients' matched synovial fluid.

The sample was blood, either unsorted or a sorted T cell fraction (not recorded which). This clonotype was obtained from a female donor with ankylosing spondylitis or in good health (not recorded which).

The DNA for the CDR3 is TGTGCCAGCCGAATGGACTCGCTATTGAACACTGAAGCTTTCTTT. Its protein is CASRMDSLLNTEAFF. V is TRBV7-2 and J is TRBJ1-1; the D is unclear. Germline CDR1 and CDR2: SGHTA and FQGNSA. With 8 bases removed from V and 0 bases from J, the gap between germline ends came to 16 bases. The CDR3 runs to 15 residues.